The TCR beta chain described here comes from a study of shared clonotypes between healthy human individuals. This clone was observed a single time. Sequencing used immunoSEQ multiplex PCR; TCRdb keeps in-frame clones, though not all of them. This table holds a few million clones, 92% found once. Germline CDR1 reads MNHNY; CDR2 reads SVGAGI (reference sequence). V was pared by 10 bases and J by 4 bases, with 11 bases between. This CDR3 region has 12 residues. Sequencing used naive CD4+ T cells from PBMCs. Subset reported: CD45RA+ positively selected. This TCR derives from a man younger than 35 in good health. Some clones in this sample may be carry-over from other donors' samples. This rearrangement joins TRBV6-6 to TRBJ1-5, with D perhaps matching TRBD1 (5 bases). The CDR3 nucleotides are TGTGCCACCTCCCAGGGTAATCAGCCCCAGCATTTT. Translation gives CATSQGNQPQHF.